The 30 T cell receptor beta chains presented below share a single source sample, sequenced in a study of lymphopenia after photon versus proton radiotherapy. Only in-frame clones appear in the TCRdb table, and some are missing; sequencing was by immunoSEQ multiplex PCR. Of just over 30,000 clones listed, 94% are singletons. The sequencing here drew on peripheral blood, taken from a patient treated with photon-based radiotherapy. These receptors originate from a woman between 45 and 65 years old with cholangiocarcinoma.

The chain links TRBV6-5 to TRBJ1-1; no definite D call. CDR1 and CDR2 (germline): MNHEY, SVGAGI. V was shortened by 2 bases and J by 8 bases, with 12 bases between the two germline ends. The CDR3 has 13 residues. CDR3 residues: CASSYHVQSEAFF. The CDR3 coding sequence is TGTGCCAGCAGTTACCACGTCCAGTCAGAAGCTTTCTTT.

V and J are TRBV9 and TRBJ1-5; tentative D call: TRBD1 (6 bases). Germline assignment: CDR1 SGDLS and CDR2 YYNGEE. The ends were cut back, 0 bases at V and 0 bases at J, with 19 bases in the middle. This CDR3 contains 19 residues. The CDR3 spells CASSVARGAEDYSNQPQHF. The CDR3 DNA is TGTGCCAGCAGCGTAGCTCGGGGGGCAGAAGACTATAGCAATCAGCCCCAGCATTTT.

The V call is TRBV6-5, the J call TRBJ2-3; D is undetermined. Germline-derived CDR1 and CDR2 are MNHEY and SVGAGI. This CDR3 has 15 residues. Trimming cost V 6 bases and J 2 bases, with 15 bases left between them. CDR3 protein: CASRPRNLNTDTQYF. CDR3 nucleotide sequence: TGTGCCAGCAGGCCAAGAAACTTAAACACAGATACGCAGTATTTT.

The genes are TRBV28 and TRBJ1-6, with 9 bases aligning to TRBD1. V lost 4 bases, J lost 7 bases, and 5 bases stayed unmatched. This CDR3 has 15 amino acids. Per the germline V gene, CDR1 is MDHEN and CDR2 is SYDVKM. Here the CDR3 reads CASSSRDRVNSPLHF. CDR3 DNA: TGTGCCAGCAGTTCCCGGGACAGGGTGAATTCACCCCTCCACTTT. Drawing the rest from reference TRBV28 and TRBJ1-6, the complete variable domain is DVKVTQSSRYLVKRTGEKVFLECVQDMDHENMFWYRQDPGLGLRLIYFSYDVKMKEKGDIPEGYSVSREKKERFSLILESASTNQTSMYLCASSSRDRVNSPLHFGNGTRLTVT.

The chain has TRBV7-2 and TRBJ2-3; D not certain. CDR1 is SGHTA and CDR2 is FQGNSA in the germline V gene. V was trimmed by 2 bases and J by 0 bases, leaving 3 bases between them. The CDR3 has 13 residues. The CDR3 spells CASSLPSTDTQYF. The CDR3 nucleotides are TGTGCCAGCAGCTTACCGAGCACAGATACGCAGTATTTT. The complete variable domain, with remaining parts taken from reference TRBV7-2 and TRBJ2-3, reads GAGVSQSPSNKVTEKGKDVELRCDPISGHTALYWYRQSLGQGLEFLIYFQGNSAPDKSGLPSDRFSAERTGGSVSTLTIQRTQQEDSAVYLCASSLPSTDTQYFGPGTRLTVL.

The sample holds one count of this clone. The J gene is TRBJ2-1, the V gene TRBV9; D might be TRBD2 (7 bases). V was shortened by 6 bases and J by 4 bases, with 17 bases between the two germline ends. CDR1 is SGDLS and CDR2 is YYNGEE in the germline V gene. The CDR3 spans 15 residues. The chain's CDR3 is CASNRGGLQYNEQFF. The CDR3 DNA reads as TGTGCCAGCAACCGCGGGGGCCTCCAATACAATGAGCAGTTCTTC. Full variable domain (outside the CDR3, taken from reference TRBV9 and TRBJ2-1): DSGVTQTPKHLITATGQRVTLRCSPRSGDLSVYWYQQSLDQGLQFLIQYYNGEERAKGNILERFSAQQFPDLHSELNLSSLELGDSALYFCASNRGGLQYNEQFFGPGTRLTVL.

This chain links TRBV7-2 with TRBJ2-3, with D hard to call. CDR1 is SGHTA and CDR2 is FQGNSA in the germline V gene. This CDR3 is 13 amino acids long. Trimming stripped 3 bases from V and 6 bases from J, with 10 bases between. The CDR3 DNA follows: TGTGCCAGCAGCTTGGAACTACGGGATACGCAGTATTTT. Protein: CASSLELRDTQYF.

On this clone itself: The junction does not match germline at one end; this may be a read error. J is TRBJ1-2 and V is TRBV11-2; perhaps TRBD1 as D (5 bases). The CDR3 is 14 amino acids. CDR1 SGHAT and CDR2 FQNNGV come from the germline V gene. The CDR3 nucleotides are TGTGCCAGCAGCTTATTGAGACAGAAGAGCGGTGTGCCCTTC. Its protein product is CASSLLRQKSGVPF.

The gene calls are TRBV5-4 and TRBJ2-3, with TRBD1 matching over 7 bases. Losses at the gene ends were 1 base for V and 4 bases for J; bases not matched to a gene: 0. Germline assignment: CDR1 SGHNT and CDR2 YYREEE (reference sequence). The CDR3 is 13 residues long. Here the CDR3 DNA reads TGTGCCAGCAGCTTGCAGGGGGCAGATACGCAGTATTTT. Protein product: CASSLQGADTQYF.

J is TRBJ1-1 and V is TRBV18; weak D call: TRBD1 (5 bases). The CDR3 extends over 13 amino acids. Germline V gives CDR1 KGHSH, CDR2 LQKENI. V was pared by 5 bases and J by 1 base, with 8 bases between. The CDR3 nucleotides are TGTGCCAGCTCAGTAGGGGAGAACACTGAAGCTTTCTTT. This translates into CASSVGENTEAFF.

V gene TRBV5-4 combines with J gene TRBJ2-5, with D possibly matching TRBD1 (5 bases). The J call is in doubt because the DNA end fits TRBJ2-7 better. Germline V gives CDR1 SGHNT, CDR2 YYREEE (reference sequence). The CDR3 extends over 14 amino acids. Here the CDR3 reads CASSLGQQTYEQYF. CDR3 sequence (DNA): TGTGCCAGCAGCTTGGGACAGCAGACCTACGAGCAGTACTTC.

The chain carries TRBV10-3 and TRBJ2-5; the D gene is possibly TRBD2 (7 bases). CDR3 size: 14 residues. Trimming took 4 bases from V and 7 from J, leaving 16 bases between them. CDR1 and CDR2 (germline): ENHRY, SYGVKD. The CDR3 DNA reads TGTGCCATCAGTGCGGGGGGCCCTAACTGGACCCAGTACTTC. Protein: CAISAGGPNWTQYF.

The DNA of the CDR3 is TGTGCTAGTGGTTTGGTACGAGGGCCCCTCCACTTT. Encoded protein: CASGLVRGPLHF. The chain combines TRBV12-5 with TRBJ1-6; D unresolved. The germline V gene has CDR1 LGHNT and CDR2 FRNRAP. The CDR3 spans 12 residues. Deletions cut 0 bases from V and 13 bases from J, with 7 bases between.

The rearrangement links TRBV11-2 to TRBJ2-2, with a weak D call TRBD1 (5 bases). This CDR3 comprises 14 residues. V was pared by 5 bases and J by 5 bases, with 12 bases between. CDR1 and CDR2 from the germline V gene are SGHAT and FQNNGV. CDR3 bases: TGTGCCAGCAGCCCCTCGTCAGGGACCGGGGAGCTGTTTTTT. Its translation is CASSPSSGTGELFF.

The chain combines TRBV27 with TRBJ2-1, with a tentative D call TRBD1 (5 bases). The CDR3 consists of 11 residues. V lost 6 bases and J lost 7, with 7 bases in between. Germline lookup yields CDR1 MNHEY and CDR2 SMNVEV (reference sequence). CDR3 loop: CASSQGNEQFF. The CDR3 coding sequence is TGTGCCAGCAGCCAGGGTAATGAGCAGTTCTTC.

In the case of this clone: A read error may account for a junction end that differs from germline. The rearrangement joins TRBV6-1 to TRBJ1-1; D might be TRBD1 (5 bases). CDR1 and CDR2 from the germline V gene are MNHNS and SASEGT. The CDR3 is made up of 13 amino acids. The CDR3 bases are TGTGCCAGCAGTGAAGGGGGGAACACGGAAGCTTTCTTT. Protein product: CASSEGGNTEAFF.

This chain joins TRBV28 and TRBJ2-3; 9 positions match TRBD1. V trimming: 6 bases; J trimming: 6 bases; junction bases outside the gene matches: 10. Germline CDR1 MDHEN, CDR2 SYDVKM. The CDR3 is made up of 15 amino acids. CDR3 coding DNA: TGTGCCAGCAGAATGGCCGGGACAGGGATGGATACGCAGTATTTT. Translating gives CASRMAGTGMDTQYF. Using reference TRBV28 and TRBJ2-3 for the parts outside the CDR3, the full variable domain is DVKVTQSSRYLVKRTGEKVFLECVQDMDHENMFWYRQDPGLGLRLIYFSYDVKMKEKGDIPEGYSVSREKKERFSLILESASTNQTSMYLCASRMAGTGMDTQYFGPGTRLTVL.

The V and J genes are TRBV6-5 and TRBJ2-7; D gene ambiguous. Germline values: CDR1 MNHEY, CDR2 SVGAGI. This CDR3 contains 14 residues. V dropped 2 bases and J dropped 1 base, with 9 bases sitting between them. As DNA, the CDR3 is TGTGCCAGCAGTTACACGGGTTTATCCTACGAGCAGTACTTC. Translating gives CASSYTGLSYEQYF.

The genes are TRBV7-2 and TRBJ1-5; 8 bases agree with TRBD1. This CDR3 region has 18 residues. Per germline, CDR1 SGHTA and CDR2 FQGNSA. With V trimmed by 1 base and J by 2 bases, 10 bases remained unmatched. As DNA, the CDR3 is TGTGCCAGCAGCTTAGTAGCTCAGGGGGCAGGAGGCAATCAGCCCCAGCATTTT. Translating it yields CASSLVAQGAGGNQPQHF.

This chain's CDR3 is CASSAEDRGFYGYTF. The CDR3 nucleotides read TGTGCCAGCAGCGCGGAAGACAGGGGCTTCTATGGCTACACCTTC. This chain connects TRBV9 to TRBJ1-2, with 8 positions matching TRBD1. V was pared by 3 bases and J by 4 bases, with 8 bases of the junction left unmatched. The CDR3 runs 15 residues. Germline V gives CDR1 SGDLS, CDR2 YYNGEE. Variable domain in full (rest from reference TRBV9 and TRBJ1-2): DSGVTQTPKHLITATGQRVTLRCSPRSGDLSVYWYQQSLDQGLQFLIQYYNGEERAKGNILERFSAQQFPDLHSELNLSSLELGDSALYFCASSAEDRGFYGYTFGSGTRLTVV.

The chain employs TRBV6-6 and TRBJ1-5; D is ambiguous. This CDR3 contains 16 residues. The germline CDR1 and CDR2 sequences are MNHNY and SVGAGI (reference sequence). Trimming removed 0 bases at V and 4 bases at J, with 13 bases between. The chain's CDR3 is CASSYSKGSVNQPQHF. CDR3 in DNA: TGTGCCAGCAGTTACTCGAAAGGCAGCGTTAATCAGCCCCAGCATTTT.

The rearrangement links TRBV19 to TRBJ2-2; tentative D call: TRBD2 (5 bases). The V gene lost 5 bases and the J gene lost 8 bases, with 15 bases spanning the gap. CDR3 size: 14 residues. From germline, CDR1 is LNHDA and CDR2 SQIVND (reference sequence). The CDR3 region has the DNA TGTGCCAGTAGTCCCGACTTGCGAGGGGGGGAGCTGTTTTTT. This gives the protein CASSPDLRGGELFF.

Only a few counts were recorded for this clone. This chain uses TRBV18 with TRBJ2-2, with TRBD2 matching over 10 bases. The V and J ends lost 3 bases and 4 bases, in that order; junction bases with no gene match: 5. CDR1 is KGHSH, CDR2 LQKENI, per germline. The CDR3 runs 16 residues. Here the CDR3 reads CASSPGLAGVTGELFF. CDR3 DNA: TGTGCCAGCTCACCCGGCCTAGCGGGGGTCACCGGGGAGCTGTTTTTT.

Only one count was recorded for this clone. The rearrangement links TRBV5-1 to TRBJ1-3; D gene uncertain. The germline CDR1 and CDR2 sequences are SGHRS and YFSETQ. Trimming removed 0 bases from V and 0 bases from J, with 7 bases in between. The CDR3 spans 15 residues. DNA of the CDR3: TGCGCCAGCAGCTTGGCGGGCAGCTCTGGAAACACCATATATTTT. This sequence encodes CASSLAGSSGNTIYF.

The rearrangement joins TRBV4-1 to TRBJ2-3; D is unclear. Per the germline V gene, CDR1 is MGHRA and CDR2 is YSYEKL. CDR3 size: 15 residues. Trimming shortened V by 8 bases and J by 6 bases, and 21 bases separated the two germline ends. As DNA, the CDR3 is TGCGCCAGCTCCCCGGGCAGCTTACCCAGCGATACGCAGTATTTT. Its translation is CASSPGSLPSDTQYF.

J is TRBJ1-5 and V is TRBV19; perhaps TRBD1 as D (5 bases). Germline V gene sequence: CDR1 LNHDA, CDR2 SQIVND (reference sequence). The CDR3 consists of 15 residues. Trimming took off 5 bases at V and 0 bases at J, with 11 bases between the two ends. The CDR3 DNA follows: TGTGCCAGTAGTGGAGGACATTATAGCAATCAGCCCCAGCATTTT. This gives the protein CASSGGHYSNQPQHF.

This rearrangement joins TRBV11-2 to TRBJ2-3; weak D call: TRBD2 (5 bases). Germline values: CDR1 SGHAT, CDR2 FQNNGV. CDR3 size: 15 residues. V was cut by 1 base and J by 2 bases, with 10 bases left in between. Here the CDR3 DNA reads TGTGCCAGCAGCTTAGTCCCAGCGGACACAGATACGCAGTATTTT. Its protein product is CASSLVPADTDTQYF.

V usage is TRBV7-2 and J usage is TRBJ1-2, with 7 nucleotides matching TRBD1. Germline V gives CDR1 SGHTA, CDR2 FQGNSA. With 5 bases clipped from V and 2 bases from J, the junction kept 5 bases outside the gene matches. CDR3 length: 14 amino acids. CDR3 sequence reads: CASSQTGQNYGYTF. CDR3 coding DNA: TGTGCCAGCAGCCAAACGGGACAGAACTATGGCTACACCTTC.

The chain recombines TRBV10-3 with TRBJ1-1, with a tentative D call TRBD1 (5 bases). Germline values: CDR1 ENHRY, CDR2 SYGVKD. The V and J ends lost 0 bases and 6 bases respectively, with 23 bases between them. The CDR3 spans 18 residues. The CDR3 is CAISESTLGLWGKSEAFF. The DNA of the CDR3 is TGTGCCATCAGTGAGTCGACTCTAGGGCTATGGGGGAAGTCTGAAGCTTTCTTT.

V is TRBV4-1 and J is TRBJ1-2; D is perhaps TRBD1 (5 bases). There are 14 residues in the CDR3. Germline CDR1 and CDR2: MGHRA and YSYEKL. V gave up 1 base and J gave up 8 bases, with 14 bases separating them. The CDR3 nucleotides read TGCGCCAGCAGCCAAGTTTGGGGGTCCGGGGGCTACACCTTC. Translation: CASSQVWGSGGYTF.